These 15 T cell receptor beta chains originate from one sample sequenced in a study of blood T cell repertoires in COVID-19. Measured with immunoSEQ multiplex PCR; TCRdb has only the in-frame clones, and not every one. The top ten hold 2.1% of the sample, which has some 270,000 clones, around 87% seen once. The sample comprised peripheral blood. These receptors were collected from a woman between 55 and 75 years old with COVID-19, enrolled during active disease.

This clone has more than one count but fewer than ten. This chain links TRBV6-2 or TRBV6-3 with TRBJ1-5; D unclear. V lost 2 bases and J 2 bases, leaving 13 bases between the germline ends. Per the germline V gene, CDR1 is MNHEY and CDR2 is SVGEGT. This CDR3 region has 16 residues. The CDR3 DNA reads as TGTGCCAGCAGTTACGGGGTCCCGGAGGGCAATCAGCCCCAGCATTTT. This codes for CASSYGVPEGNQPQHF.

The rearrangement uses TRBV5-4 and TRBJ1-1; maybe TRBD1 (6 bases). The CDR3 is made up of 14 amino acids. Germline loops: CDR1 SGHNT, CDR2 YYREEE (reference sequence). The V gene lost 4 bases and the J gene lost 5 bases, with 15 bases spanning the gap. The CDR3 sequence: CASSPTGMGTEAFF. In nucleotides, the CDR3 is TGTGCCAGCAGCCCCACAGGGATGGGGACTGAAGCTTTCTTT.

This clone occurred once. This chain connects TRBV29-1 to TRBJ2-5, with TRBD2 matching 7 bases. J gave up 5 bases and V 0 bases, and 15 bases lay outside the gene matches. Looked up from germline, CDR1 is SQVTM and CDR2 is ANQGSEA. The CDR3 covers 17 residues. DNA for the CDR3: TGCAGCGTTGAAGATAAACTAGCGCGGGGAGGAGAGGAGACCCAGTACTTC. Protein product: CSVEDKLARGGEETQYF.

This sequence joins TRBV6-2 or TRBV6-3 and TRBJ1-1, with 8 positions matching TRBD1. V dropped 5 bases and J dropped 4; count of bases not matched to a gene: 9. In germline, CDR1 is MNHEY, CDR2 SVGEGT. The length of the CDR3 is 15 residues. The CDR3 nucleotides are TGTGCCAGCAGTATAACAGGGGGTTATGCCACTGAAGCTTTCTTT. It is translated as CASSITGGYATEAFF.

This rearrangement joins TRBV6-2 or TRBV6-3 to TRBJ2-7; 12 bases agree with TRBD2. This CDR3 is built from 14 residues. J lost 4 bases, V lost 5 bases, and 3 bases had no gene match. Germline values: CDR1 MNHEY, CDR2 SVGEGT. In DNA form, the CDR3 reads TGTGCCAGCAGTCTAGCGGGGGGGCCGTACGAGCAGTACTTC. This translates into CASSLAGGPYEQYF.

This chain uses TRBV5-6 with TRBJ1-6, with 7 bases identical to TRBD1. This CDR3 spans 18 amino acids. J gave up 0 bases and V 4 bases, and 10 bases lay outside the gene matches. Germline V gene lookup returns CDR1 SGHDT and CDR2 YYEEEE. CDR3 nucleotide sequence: TGTGCCAGCAGCAATCGACAGGGCCCTCACTCCTATAATTCACCCCTCCACTTT. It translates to CASSNRQGPHSYNSPLHF.

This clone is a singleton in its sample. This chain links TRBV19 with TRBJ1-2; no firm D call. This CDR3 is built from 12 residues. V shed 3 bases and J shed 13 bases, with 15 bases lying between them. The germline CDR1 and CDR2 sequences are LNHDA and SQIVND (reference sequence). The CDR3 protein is CASSIDSLGCTF. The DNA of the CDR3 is TGTGCCAGTAGTATCGACTCCCTTGGTTGCACCTTC. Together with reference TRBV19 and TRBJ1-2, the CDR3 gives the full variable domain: DGGITQSPKYLFRKEGQNVTLSCEQNLNHDAMYWYRQDPGQGLRLIYYSQIVNDFQKGDIAEGYSVSREKKESFPLTVTSAQKNPTAFYLCASSIDSLGCTFGSGTRLTVV.

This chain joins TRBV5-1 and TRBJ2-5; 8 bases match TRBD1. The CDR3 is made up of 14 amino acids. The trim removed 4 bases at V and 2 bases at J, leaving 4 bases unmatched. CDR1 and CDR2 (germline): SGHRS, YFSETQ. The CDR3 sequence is CASSRGQVQETQYF. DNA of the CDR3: TGCGCCAGCAGCCGGGGACAGGTACAAGAGACCCAGTACTTC.

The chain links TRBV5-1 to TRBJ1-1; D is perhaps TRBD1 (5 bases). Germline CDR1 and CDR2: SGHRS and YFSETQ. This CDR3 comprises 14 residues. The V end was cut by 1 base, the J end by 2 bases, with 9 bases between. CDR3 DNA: TGCGCCAGCAGCTTGCCAAGGGGTAACACTGAAGCTTTCTTT. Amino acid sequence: CASSLPRGNTEAFF.

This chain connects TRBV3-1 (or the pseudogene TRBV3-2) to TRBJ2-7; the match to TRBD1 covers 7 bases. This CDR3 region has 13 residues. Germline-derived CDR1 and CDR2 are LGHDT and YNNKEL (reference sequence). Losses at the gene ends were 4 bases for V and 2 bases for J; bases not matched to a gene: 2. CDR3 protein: CASSPGTAYEQYF. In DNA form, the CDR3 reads TGTGCCAGCAGCCCCGGGACAGCCTACGAGCAGTACTTC.

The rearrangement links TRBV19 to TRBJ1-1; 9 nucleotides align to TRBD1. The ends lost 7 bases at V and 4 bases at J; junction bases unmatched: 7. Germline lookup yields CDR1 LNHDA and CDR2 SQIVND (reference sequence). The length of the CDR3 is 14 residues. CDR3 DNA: TGTGCCAGTACCCGGGACAGGGAGAGCACTGAAGCTTTCTTT. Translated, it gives CASTRDRESTEAFF.

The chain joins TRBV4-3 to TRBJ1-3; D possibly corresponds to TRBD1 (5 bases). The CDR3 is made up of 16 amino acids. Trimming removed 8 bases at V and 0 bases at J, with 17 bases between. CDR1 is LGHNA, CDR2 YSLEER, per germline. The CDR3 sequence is CASSQGRTNSGNTIYF. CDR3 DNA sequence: TGCGCCAGCTCCCAGGGCCGGACAAACTCTGGAAACACCATATATTTT.

DNA of the CDR3: TGTGCCAGTAGAGCCCAGGGAGGGCTTTATGGCTACACCTTC. This encodes CASRAQGGLYGYTF. This chain connects TRBV19 to TRBJ1-2; tentatively, D is TRBD1 (5 bases). The CDR3 runs to 14 residues. Trimming removed 6 bases at V and 5 bases at J, with 16 bases between. Germline V gives CDR1 LNHDA, CDR2 SQIVND (reference sequence).

The CDR3, as DNA: TGTGCCAGCAGAGAGACAGGGGGCGAAGGCTACACCTTC. Its translation is CASRETGGEGYTF. The chain links TRBV6-4 to TRBJ1-2; 10 bases align to TRBD1. Germline CDR1 reads MRHNA; CDR2 reads SNTAGT. Trimming removed 6 bases from V and 8 bases from J; junction bases left unmatched: 6. The CDR3 is made up of 13 amino acids.

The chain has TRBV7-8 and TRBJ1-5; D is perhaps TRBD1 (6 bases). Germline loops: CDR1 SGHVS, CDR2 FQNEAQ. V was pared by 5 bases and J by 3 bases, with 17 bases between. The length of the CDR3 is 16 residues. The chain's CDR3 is CASSPPPGHHNQPQHF. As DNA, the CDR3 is TGTGCCAGCAGCCCCCCTCCGGGACACCACAATCAGCCCCAGCATTTT.